This T cell receptor (beta chain) stems from a study of vaccination effects on CD4 cells after COVID-19. Regarding the study as a whole: In the late period after vaccination, infection- and vaccine-induced clones contracted markedly.

The CDR3 spans 17 residues. Germline CDR1 is LGHNT and CDR2 is FRNRAP. V dropped 1 base and J dropped 0 bases, with 15 bases sitting between them. Measured with immunoSEQ multiplex PCR; TCRdb has only the in-frame clones, and not every one. Of about 65,000 clones listed, less than 85% are singletons. As regards this clone: Its cognate antigen is unknown.

Viral peptide pool expansion of antigen-specific CD4+ T cells preceded sequencing in the ViraFEST assay. The culture ran for about 10 days, and then CD4+ T cells were isolated. Vaccinees lacked prior SARS-CoV-2 infection and tested negative for nucleocapsid antibodies. They grew a few million PBMC in each well, adding 10 IU/ml IL-2 and 10 ug/ml peptides. A half-volume exchange with IL-2 medium occurred on days 3 and 7. The input for sequencing was CD4+ T cells from PBMCs cultured with HCoV-NL63 spike peptides, taken before COVID-19 vaccination. The gene calls are TRBV12-5 and TRBJ1-1, with a tentative D call TRBD1 (6 bases). The TCR was taken from a human donor who received a COVID-19 vaccine. The CDR3 DNA sequence: TGTGCTAGTGGTTTGGAACCCGGGACAACTCTGAACACTGAAGCTTTCTTT. Translated, it gives CASGLEPGTTLNTEAFF.